This TCR beta chain was sequenced in a study of blood T cell repertoires in COVID-19. Using immunoSEQ multiplex PCR, the repertoire was profiled, and TCRdb retains in-frame clones only, with some absent. The sample lists nearly 200,000 clones, 70% to 90% occurring once. Germline CDR1 reads SGHTS; CDR2 reads YDEGEE. V lost 0 bases to trimming and J lost 6 bases, with 9 bases between them. The CDR3 contains 14 residues. The sequence came from a woman between 65 and 79 years old with acute or convalescent COVID-19. The sequenced sample consisted of peripheral blood. The J gene is TRBJ2-2, the V gene TRBV5-8; maybe TRBD1 (5 bases). The CDR3 region is CASSLVMGPGELFF. The CDR3 bases are TGTGCCAGCAGCTTGGTGATGGGGCCCGGGGAGCTGTTTTTT. Together with reference TRBV5-8 and TRBJ2-2, the CDR3 gives the full variable domain: EAGVTQSPTHLIKTRGQQATLRCSPISGHTSVYWYQQALGLGLQFLLWYDEGEERNRGNFPPRFSGRQFPNYSSELNVNALELEDSALYLCASSLVMGPGELFFGEGSRLTVL.